A single sample gave rise to the 20 T cell receptor beta chains below, sequenced in a study of regulatory T cells in long-lasting Graves disease. In building TCR beta libraries, iRepertoire HTBI primers were used together with Arm-PCR of CDR3 regions. TCRdb re-called the multiplex PCR reads through MiXCR, storing one row per CDR3 protein. The sample lists about 430,000 distinct CDR3 sequences, around 16% seen once, with approximately 7.8% in the top ten. Time point: newly diagnosed GD, antithyroid drugs for less than 3 months. The TCR library used RNA extracted from PBMCs. The data were also submitted as part of a second study, on T cells in Graves' hyperthyroidism and ophthalmopathy.

Specimen: peripheral blood mononuclear cells (PBMCs), collected at new diagnosis, from a patient treated with antithyroid drugs. These TCRs come from a woman aged 35 to 49 with Graves disease.

V and J are TRBV12-3 or TRBV12-4 and TRBJ2-2; D gene uncertain. With 3 bases removed from V and 3 bases from J, the gap between germline ends came to 5 bases. The length of the CDR3 is 13 residues. CDR3 region: CASSFGDTGELFF. In nucleotides, the CDR3 is TGTGCCAGCAGTTTCGGAGACACCGGGGAGCTGTTTTTT.

This clonotype was detected many times. The chain joins TRBV12-3 or TRBV12-4 to TRBJ1-6; 7 bases map to TRBD1. The CDR3 covers 14 residues. J gave up 8 bases and V 6 bases, and 7 bases lay outside the gene matches. The CDR3 spells CASSNRGHDSPLHF. The DNA of the CDR3 is TGTGCCAGCAGCAACAGGGGTCACGATTCACCCCTCCACTTT.

There are many counts of this clonotype. This rearrangement joins TRBV28 to TRBJ1-3, with 8 bases matching TRBD1. Unmatched junction bases numbered 5, after V lost 6 bases and J lost 4 bases. In germline, CDR1 is MDHEN, CDR2 SYDVKM. The CDR3 consists of 14 residues. The DNA for the CDR3 is TGTGCCAGCAGCGAGACAGGGGAAGGAAACACCATATATTTT. Protein sequence: CASSETGEGNTIYF. Full variable domain (rest looked up from reference TRBV28 and TRBJ1-3): DVKVTQSSRYLVKRTGEKVFLECVQDMDHENMFWYRQDPGLGLRLIYFSYDVKMKEKGDIPEGYSVSREKKERFSLILESASTNQTSMYLCASSETGEGNTIYFGEGSWLTVV.

This clonotype was recorded at least ten times. The V call is TRBV28, the J call TRBJ2-3, with 7 bases that match TRBD2. The germline V gene has CDR1 MDHEN and CDR2 SYDVKM. The ends lost 5 bases at V and 7 bases at J; junction bases unmatched: 9. This CDR3 spans 14 amino acids. The CDR3, as DNA: TGTGCCAGCAGTCCAGGGACTACTGCCAATACGCAGTATTTT. Translation gives CASSPGTTANTQYF.

This clonotype was seen many times. The J gene is TRBJ2-7, the V gene TRBV3-1; 8 bases are a match to TRBD2. V shed 6 bases and J 2 bases; nucleotides not matched to a gene: 12. The germline CDR1 and CDR2 sequences are LGHDT and YNNKEL (reference sequence). The CDR3 is 16 residues long. The CDR3 nucleotides read TGTGCCAGCAGTCCAACCCTCGGCGGGAGGCCCTACGAGCAGTACTTC. Translated: CASSPTLGGRPYEQYF.

The sample holds a few counts of this clonotype. In nucleotides, the CDR3 is TGCGCCAGCAGCTTGGAGGGAGGAGGTTCACCCCTCCACTTT. Translated, it gives CASSLEGGGSPLHF. The chain combines TRBV5-1 with TRBJ1-6; D remains ambiguous. With 0 bases removed from V and 9 bases from J, the gap between germline ends came to 10 bases. Per germline, CDR1 SGHRS and CDR2 YFSETQ. The length of the CDR3 is 14 residues.

This clonotype was seen only a few times. This chain joins TRBV29-1 and TRBJ1-2; 9 bases align to TRBD1. CDR1 is SQVTM and CDR2 is ANQGSEA in the germline V gene. J was trimmed by 3 bases and V by 0 bases; bases with no gene match: 5. The CDR3 extends over 15 amino acids. CDR3: CSVEDLRQGDYGYTF. The CDR3 nucleotides are TGCAGCGTTGAAGATCTCAGACAGGGGGACTATGGCTACACCTTC.

This clonotype was recorded many times. V usage is TRBV12-3 or TRBV12-4 and J usage is TRBJ1-2; no firm D call. The CDR3 extends over 14 amino acids. V was cut by 1 base and J by 1 base, with 7 bases left in between. CDR3 DNA sequence: TGTGCCAGCAGTTTAGGGACTCTTAACTATGGCTACACCTTC. It codes for CASSLGTLNYGYTF.

The chain uses TRBV28 and TRBJ2-7; D is undetermined. CDR1 and CDR2 (germline): MDHEN, SYDVKM. The CDR3 length is 16 residues. The V gene lost 4 bases and the J gene lost 3 bases, with 19 bases spanning the gap. The CDR3 nucleotides are TGTGCCAGCAGTTCCCTTTCCCCCCCACGGTTCTACGAGCAGTACTTC. It codes for CASSSLSPPRFYEQYF.

Remarks on this clonotype: A read error is possible here, since a much larger clone lies one base away. The gene calls are TRBV3-1 and TRBJ2-5, with D tentatively TRBD1 (6 bases). Germline loops: CDR1 LGHDT, CDR2 YNNKEL (reference sequence). Trimming took 1 base from V and 2 from J, leaving 8 bases between them. The CDR3 loop spans 14 amino acids. In nucleotides, the CDR3 is TGTGCCAGCAGCCAAGTACAGGGTCAAGAGACCCAGTACTTC. This encodes CASSQVQGQETQYF.

This clonotype was detected a few times. The chain uses TRBV7-9 and TRBJ1-5, with D unclear. Per the germline V gene, CDR1 is SEHNR and CDR2 is FQNEAQ (reference sequence). Between the trimmed V and J ends, which lost 0 bases and 9 bases, there was a span of 6 bases. The CDR3 loop spans 12 amino acids. The CDR3 DNA is TGTGCCAGCAGCTTAGCAGAGGGGCCCCAGCATTTT. Its protein is CASSLAEGPQHF.

This clonotype was found many times. The gene calls are TRBV6-1 and TRBJ2-7, with TRBD2 identical over 14 bases. The J segment lost 2 bases and the V segment lost 1 base, leaving 1 base of the junction unmatched. This CDR3 region has 16 residues. The germline V gene has CDR1 MNHNS and CDR2 SASEGT. The CDR3 region has the DNA TGTGCCAGCAGTGAAGGGGGACTAGCGGGAGCCTACGAGCAGTACTTC. Its protein is CASSEGGLAGAYEQYF.

The chain joins TRBV7-8 to TRBJ1-2; D gene ambiguous. The CDR3 totals 15 residues. Germline CDR1 is SGHVS and CDR2 is FQNEAQ. Trimming shortened V by 1 base and J by 4 bases, and 13 bases separated the two germline ends. CDR3 DNA: TGTGCCAGCAGCTTAGTGGCGGCGACCTTCTATGGCTACACCTTC. Its translation is CASSLVAATFYGYTF. The whole variable domain, remainder taken from reference TRBV7-8 and TRBJ1-2, is GAGVSQSPRYKVAKRGQDVALRCDPISGHVSLFWYQQALGQGPEFLTYFQNEAQLDKSGLPSDRFFAERPEGSVSTLKIQRTQQEDSAVYLCASSLVAATFYGYTFGSGTRLTVV.

This clonotype was seen at least ten times. The V and J genes are TRBV28 and TRBJ1-1, with D perhaps matching TRBD1 (5 bases). The germline V gene encodes CDR1 MDHEN and CDR2 SYDVKM. The CDR3 is 13 residues long. The ends were cut back, 6 bases at V and 7 bases at J, with 15 bases in the middle. The chain's CDR3 is CASRPGHVYEAFF. CDR3 bases: TGTGCCAGCAGACCTGGACACGTCTATGAAGCTTTCTTT.

This clonotype occurred many times. The gene calls are TRBV28 and TRBJ2-2, with D tentatively TRBD2 (5 bases). Trimming took off 3 bases at V and 6 bases at J, with 17 bases between the two ends. The CDR3 has 16 amino acids. From germline, CDR1 is MDHEN and CDR2 SYDVKM. This CDR3 reads CASSFRVWEIAGELFF. DNA for the CDR3: TGTGCCAGCAGTTTTAGAGTTTGGGAGATCGCCGGGGAGCTGTTTTTT.

Ten or more counts support this clonotype. CDR3 in DNA: TGTGCCAGCACTCGACGGGGGCTCGACACCGGGGAGCTGTTTTTT. Protein: CASTRRGLDTGELFF. The gene calls are TRBV12-3 or TRBV12-4 and TRBJ2-2; D is possibly TRBD1 or TRBD2 (6 bases each). Trimming pared 7 bases from V and 3 bases from J, leaving 15 bases between. The CDR3 has 15 residues.

This clonotype was found a few times. This rearrangement joins TRBV25-1 to TRBJ2-7; 11 bases agree with TRBD2. Trimming took 3 bases from V and 3 from J; bases not matched to a gene: 4. This CDR3 has 15 amino acids. Germline lookup yields CDR1 MGHDK and CDR2 SYGVNS. Here the CDR3 reads CASSDRLAGHYEQYF. In DNA form, the CDR3 reads TGTGCCAGCAGTGACCGACTAGCGGGACACTACGAGCAGTACTTC.

The rearrangement uses TRBV10-3 and TRBJ2-7; 11 positions match TRBD2. The junction had 5 bases not matched to a gene; V was cut back by 9 bases and J by 4 bases. CDR1 is ENHRY, CDR2 SYGVKD, per germline. The CDR3 sequence is 13 residues long. The CDR3 coding sequence is TGTGCCATACTAGCGGGAGCATCGTACGAGCAGTACTTC. This gives the protein CAILAGASYEQYF.

V gene TRBV19 combines with J gene TRBJ2-2; 7 bases align to TRBD1. V shed 3 bases, J shed 6 bases, and the junction held 10 bases outside the gene matches. The CDR3 loop spans 16 amino acids. Per the germline V gene, CDR1 is LNHDA and CDR2 is SQIVND (reference sequence). This CDR3 is CASSILDRDVPGELFF. DNA for the CDR3: TGTGCCAGTAGTATTCTTGACAGGGATGTGCCCGGGGAGCTGTTTTTT.

This clonotype was recorded many times. V is TRBV2 and J is TRBJ2-1; 7 bases match TRBD1. There are 15 residues in the CDR3. Germline V gene data show CDR1 as SNHLY and CDR2 as FYNNEI. J was trimmed by 3 bases and V by 3 bases; bases with no gene match: 5. The CDR3 bases are TGTGCCAGCAGTGACCAGGGGGTAGGCTACAATGAGCAGTTCTTC. This gives the protein CASSDQGVGYNEQFF.